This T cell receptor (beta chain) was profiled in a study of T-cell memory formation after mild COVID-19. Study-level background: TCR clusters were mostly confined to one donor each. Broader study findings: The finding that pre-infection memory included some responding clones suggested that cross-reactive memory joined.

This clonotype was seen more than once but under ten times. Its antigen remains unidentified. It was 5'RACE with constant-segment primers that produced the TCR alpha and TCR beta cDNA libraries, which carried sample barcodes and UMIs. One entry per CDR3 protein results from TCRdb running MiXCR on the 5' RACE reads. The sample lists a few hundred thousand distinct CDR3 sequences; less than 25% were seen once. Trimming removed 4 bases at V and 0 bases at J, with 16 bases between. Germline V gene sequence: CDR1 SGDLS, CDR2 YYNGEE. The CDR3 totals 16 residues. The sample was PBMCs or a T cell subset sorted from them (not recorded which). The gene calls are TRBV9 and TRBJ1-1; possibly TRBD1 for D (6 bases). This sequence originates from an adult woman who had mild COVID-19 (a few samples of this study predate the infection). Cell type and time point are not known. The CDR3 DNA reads TGTGCCAGCAGCCCCGATATTAGGACAGTGAACACTGAAGCTTTCTTT. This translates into CASSPDIRTVNTEAFF.